The 13 T cell receptor beta chains in this list originate from one sample, sequenced in a study of blood T cell repertoires in COVID-19. Here immunoSEQ multiplex PCR was the method, and the copy in TCRdb shows in-frame clones only, minus some. The sample includes a few hundred thousand clones, 65% to 90% of them seen just once. The sequenced material came from peripheral blood. These receptors all come from a man between 40 and 49 years old who had recovered from COVID-19.

The chain recombines TRBV28 with TRBJ1-2; TRBD1 aligns across 7 bases. J lost 8 bases, V lost 5 bases, and 8 bases had no gene match. The CDR3 has 13 residues. Germline lookup yields CDR1 MDHEN and CDR2 SYDVKM. CDR3 DNA sequence: TGTGCCAGCAGTGAAAGAGGGGGCGCCGGCTACACCTTC. Translated: CASSERGGAGYTF.

The chain recombines TRBV2 with TRBJ1-2, with D possibly being TRBD1 (5 bases). Trimming cost V 3 bases and J 6 bases, with 8 bases left between them. The CDR3 runs to 12 residues. CDR1 and CDR2 (germline): SNHLY, FYNNEI. The CDR3 spells CASSEQGDGYTF. CDR3 DNA: TGTGCCAGCAGTGAGCAGGGTGATGGCTACACCTTC.

V and J are TRBV2 and TRBJ2-1; no firm D call. With 4 bases removed from V and 0 bases from J, the gap between germline ends came to 10 bases. Germline CDR1 SNHLY, CDR2 FYNNEI. The length of the CDR3 is 15 residues. CDR3 nucleotide sequence: TGTGCCAGCAGTGGCGCATTACCCTCCTACAATGAGCAGTTCTTC. Its translation is CASSGALPSYNEQFF. Together with reference TRBV2 and TRBJ2-1, the CDR3 gives the full variable domain: EPEVTQTPSHQVTQMGQEVILRCVPISNHLYFYWYRQILGQKVEFLVSFYNNEISEKSEIFDDQFSVERPDGSNFTLKIRSTKLEDSAMYFCASSGALPSYNEQFFGPGTRLTVL.

This clone has just one count. This chain connects TRBV27 to TRBJ2-7, with D perhaps matching TRBD2 (6 bases). CDR3 size: 13 residues. Trimming took 8 bases from V and 2 from J, leaving 13 bases between them. The germline CDR1 and CDR2 sequences are MNHEY and SMNVEV (reference sequence). CDR3 sequence: CASREQGTYEQYF. The DNA for the CDR3 is TGTGCCAGCCGGGAGCAGGGCACCTACGAGCAGTACTTC.

The chain has TRBV11-2 and TRBJ1-5; D is ambiguous. The CDR3 sequence is 14 residues long. CDR1 and CDR2 from the germline V gene are SGHAT and FQNNGV. Deletions cut 2 bases from V and 3 bases from J, with 8 bases between. The CDR3 sequence: CASSLNGFNQPQHF. In nucleotides, the CDR3 is TGTGCCAGCAGCTTAAACGGGTTCAATCAGCCCCAGCATTTT.

This chain connects TRBV9 to TRBJ2-7; 9 positions match TRBD2. The CDR3 consists of 15 residues. Germline V CDR1 and CDR2: SGDLS, YYNGEE. The V segment lost 4 bases and the J segment 6 bases; nucleotides outside the gene matches: 11. Here the CDR3 DNA reads TGTGCCAGCAGCCCACGACTAGCGGTATTGAGCGAGCAGTACTTC. Protein sequence: CASSPRLAVLSEQYF.

The rearrangement uses TRBV3-1 (or the pseudogene TRBV3-2) and TRBJ1-2; no clear D. CDR1 is LGHDT, CDR2 YNNKEL, per germline (reference sequence). The CDR3 spans 16 residues. V gave up 3 bases and J gave up 4 bases, with 18 bases separating them. The CDR3 region is CASSHRQDSPFYGYTF. Written as DNA, the CDR3 is TGTGCCAGCAGCCACCGACAAGATTCCCCTTTCTATGGCTACACCTTC.

The chain combines TRBV4-1 with TRBJ1-3, with 8 bases matching TRBD1. CDR3 length: 16 amino acids. Germline V gives CDR1 MGHRA, CDR2 YSYEKL. The trim removed 1 base at V and 4 bases at J, leaving 6 bases unmatched. Written as DNA, the CDR3 is TGCGCCAGCAGCCAAGGGGGCAGGGGGCCCGGAAACACCATATATTTT. Amino acids: CASSQGGRGPGNTIYF.

V gene TRBV7-9 combines with J gene TRBJ2-1; 10 bases map to TRBD2. The V segment lost 5 bases and the J segment 9 bases; nucleotides outside the gene matches: 7. Germline assignment: CDR1 SEHNR and CDR2 FQNEAQ (reference sequence). The CDR3 spans 14 residues. CDR3 in amino acids: CASSPGLAMSEQFF. DNA of the CDR3: TGTGCCAGCAGCCCGGGACTAGCGATGAGTGAGCAGTTCTTC.

This chain joins TRBV7-2 and TRBJ1-3, with D possibly TRBD1 on 5 matching bases. CDR1 is SGHTA, CDR2 FQGNSA, per germline. The CDR3 spans 15 residues. Trimming took off 5 bases at V and 0 bases at J, with 11 bases between the two ends. The CDR3 DNA is TGTGCCAGCAGCACCCAGGGCGTCTCTGGAAACACCATATATTTT. Its translation: CASSTQGVSGNTIYF.

V usage is TRBV6-6 and J usage is TRBJ2-4, with a tentative D call TRBD1 (6 bases). This CDR3 comprises 16 residues. CDR1 is MNHNY, CDR2 SVGAGI, per germline (reference sequence). Trimming left V 6 bases short and J 0 bases short, with 15 bases between. CDR3 protein: CASSERQVLAKNIQYF. Written as DNA, the CDR3 is TGTGCCAGCAGCGAAAGACAGGTGTTAGCCAAAAACATTCAGTACTTC.

The V and J genes are TRBV5-1 and TRBJ2-3, with D perhaps matching TRBD2 (6 bases). Between the trimmed V and J ends, which lost 4 bases and 1 base, there was a span of 10 bases. There are 14 residues in the CDR3. Germline lookup yields CDR1 SGHRS and CDR2 YFSETQ. For the CDR3, the DNA is TGCGCCAGCAGCCCCCGCGGGGGCACAGATACGCAGTATTTT. Amino acid sequence: CASSPRGGTDTQYF.

This clone was recorded a few times. The chain carries TRBV27 and TRBJ2-2, with 9 nucleotides matching TRBD1. Per germline, CDR1 MNHEY and CDR2 SMNVEV (reference sequence). The V segment lost 6 bases and the J segment 3 bases; nucleotides outside the gene matches: 8. The CDR3 totals 16 residues. CDR3 in amino acids: CASRWKTGGYTGELFF. Here the CDR3 DNA reads TGTGCCAGCAGATGGAAAACAGGGGGCTACACCGGGGAGCTGTTTTTT.